Below are 18 T cell receptor beta chains sequenced from a single sample in a study of blood T cell repertoires in COVID-19. The assay was immunoSEQ multiplex PCR, and TCRdb's table has in-frame clones only and misses some. The data show roughly 330,000 clones, with roughly 90% seen just once and 4% held by the top ten. The sequenced sample was peripheral blood. The receptor set was obtained from a woman aged 45 to 65 with active or convalescent COVID-19.

The chain has TRBV9 and TRBJ1-2, with TRBD1 matching over 7 bases. V shed 3 bases and J 8 bases; nucleotides not matched to a gene: 19. This CDR3 is 17 amino acids long. In germline, CDR1 is SGDLS, CDR2 YYNGEE. In DNA, the CDR3 is TGTGCCAGCAGCGCCTCGCCCCCGACAGGGACCGAGTTGGGCTACACCTTC. Translation gives CASSASPPTGTELGYTF.

The chain links TRBV19 to TRBJ2-3, with 8 bases aligning to TRBD1. The V and J ends lost 6 bases and 2 bases, in that order; junction bases with no gene match: 4. The CDR3 consists of 14 residues. Germline assignment: CDR1 LNHDA and CDR2 SQIVND (reference sequence). CDR3: CASRLTGATDTQYF. The CDR3 DNA reads TGTGCCAGTAGGCTGACAGGGGCCACAGATACGCAGTATTTT.

This CDR3 reads CASSTGLFAGELFF. The CDR3 nucleotides are TGTGCCAGCAGCACGGGACTCTTCGCCGGGGAGCTGTTTTTT. This rearrangement joins TRBV7-2 to TRBJ2-2; D possibly corresponds to TRBD2 (6 bases). The CDR3 spans 14 residues. Trimming left V 5 bases short and J 6 bases short, with 13 bases between. Germline-derived CDR1 and CDR2 are SGHTA and FQGNSA. Supplemented by reference TRBV7-2 and TRBJ2-2, the full variable domain reads GAGVSQSPSNKVTEKGKDVELRCDPISGHTALYWYRQSLGQGLEFLIYFQGNSAPDKSGLPSDRFSAERTGGSVSTLTIQRTQQEDSAVYLCASSTGLFAGELFFGEGSRLTVL.

The chain has TRBV4-2 and TRBJ2-7; tentatively, D is TRBD2 (5 bases). Germline V lookup: CDR1 LGHNA, CDR2 YNFKEQ. Trimming left V 1 base short and J 0 bases short, with 13 bases between. This CDR3 has 16 residues. Here the CDR3 DNA reads TGTGCCAGCAGCCAAGTGCCCAGCGGTAGCTCCTACGAGCAGTACTTC. Protein sequence: CASSQVPSGSSYEQYF.

The chain is built from TRBV6-2 or TRBV6-3 and TRBJ1-1, with 7 bases fitting TRBD1. Germline V gene data show CDR1 as MNHEY and CDR2 as SVGEGT. This CDR3 spans 15 amino acids. The junction had 7 bases not matched to a gene; V was cut back by 0 bases and J by 6 bases. CDR3 DNA sequence: TGTGCCAGCAGTTACTCGGGGACAGTTTCCCCTGAAGCTTTCTTT. Amino acids: CASSYSGTVSPEAFF.

The V and J genes are TRBV10-3 and TRBJ1-4; 8 nucleotides match TRBD1. Germline V gene sequence: CDR1 ENHRY, CDR2 SYGVKD. This CDR3 spans 15 amino acids. V trimming: 3 bases; J trimming: 4 bases; junction bases outside the gene matches: 4. In DNA, the CDR3 is TGTGCCATCAGTGATAACGACAGGGGTAATGAAAAACTGTTTTTT. Translated: CAISDNDRGNEKLFF.

Worth noting for this clone: Germline is not matched at one junction end, which may reflect a read error. The chain carries TRBV2 and TRBJ1-2, with D perhaps matching TRBD1 (6 bases). The CDR3 covers 15 residues. CDR1 and CDR2 from the germline V gene are SNHLY and FYNNEI. The CDR3 here is CASSEAPLTGSALPF. Here the CDR3 DNA reads TGTGCCAGCAGTGAAGCGCCTCTTACAGGGTCGGCCTTGCCCTTC.

The chain recombines TRBV19 with TRBJ1-4; TRBD1 matches at 10 bases. The CDR3 is 14 residues long. V lost 5 bases, J lost 9 bases, and 6 bases stayed unmatched. The germline gives CDR1 LNHDA, CDR2 SQIVND (reference sequence). The CDR3 is CASSEGTGAQKLFF. CDR3 nucleotide sequence: TGTGCCAGTAGTGAGGGGACAGGGGCACAAAAACTGTTTTTT.

This clone has just a few counts. The chain links TRBV4-1 to TRBJ2-2; 7 bases match TRBD2. V lost 1 base and J lost 0; bases outside the gene matches: 5. This CDR3 contains 17 residues. Germline V lookup: CDR1 MGHRA, CDR2 YSYEKL. The CDR3 here is CASSQGYSGANTGELFF. DNA for the CDR3: TGCGCCAGCAGCCAAGGGTACAGCGGGGCGAACACCGGGGAGCTGTTTTTT.

The chain combines TRBV5-6 with TRBJ2-1; 7 nucleotides agree with TRBD2. This CDR3 comprises 12 residues. Per germline, CDR1 SGHDT and CDR2 YYEEEE. Germline trimming cut 4 bases from V and 13 bases from J; bases unmatched to any gene: 8. The CDR3 bases are TGTGCCAGCAGCCCTCTGCGGGAGTTCCAGTTCTTC. Its protein product is CASSPLREFQFF.

The chain carries TRBV12-2 and TRBJ1-2; the table's D call of TRBD1 was not tested on the DNA. TRBV12-2 is labeled a pseudogene. The CDR3 has 15 residues. The CDR3 loop reads CASRLDDRANYGYTF. CDR3 nucleotides: TGTGCAAGTCGCTTAGACGACAGGGCAAACTATGGCTACACCTTC.

V and J are TRBV6-2 or TRBV6-3 and TRBJ2-5; TRBD1 matches 8 bases. After removal of 6 bases from V and 4 bases from J, the junction contained 4 bases not matched to a gene. This CDR3 comprises 13 residues. Per the germline V gene, CDR1 is MNHEY and CDR2 is SVGEGT. The CDR3 region is CASSRGLGETQYF. The CDR3 DNA reads as TGTGCCAGCAGCAGGGGGCTGGGAGAGACCCAGTACTTC.

CDR3 DNA sequence: TGTGCCAGCAGCCCCGGGTCGTCCCTCTTAGGTGGCTACACCTTC. Translation gives CASSPGSSLLGGYTF. This chain uses TRBV27 with TRBJ1-2; D is ambiguous. The V and J ends lost 6 bases and 7 bases respectively, with 21 bases between them. The CDR3 is 15 residues long. Germline CDR1 is MNHEY and CDR2 is SMNVEV (reference sequence).

This clone has a single count. The genes are TRBV28 and TRBJ1-1; 8 nucleotides match TRBD1. Looked up from germline, CDR1 is MDHEN and CDR2 is SYDVKM. The CDR3 is 18 residues long. Unmatched junction bases numbered 18, after V lost 6 bases and J lost 3 bases. CDR3 DNA: TGTGCCAGCAGCTCCTCGGAGGAGACAGGGGTAATGTACACTGAAGCTTTCTTT. Translating gives CASSSSEETGVMYTEAFF.

The rearrangement joins TRBV6-5 to TRBJ2-5; TRBD2 matches at 8 bases. Germline CDR1 reads MNHEY; CDR2 reads SVGAGI. The ends lost 6 bases at V and 5 bases at J; junction bases unmatched: 8. The CDR3 length is 14 residues. CDR3 sequence reads: CASRDQTSGETQYF. The CDR3 DNA is TGTGCCAGCAGGGACCAAACTAGCGGTGAGACCCAGTACTTC.

This clone is a singleton in its sample. This chain connects TRBV2 to TRBJ2-7; a possible D gene is TRBD1 (6 bases). Germline CDR1 SNHLY, CDR2 FYNNEI. V was cut by 4 bases and J by 2 bases, with 12 bases left in between. The CDR3 length is 14 residues. For the CDR3, the DNA is TGTGCCAGCAGTGGAGTCAGGGGAGCCTACGAGCAGTACTTC. Protein product: CASSGVRGAYEQYF.

The table lists this clone with a count of one. DNA for the CDR3: TGTGCCAGCAGCCCCGTGGAGGGTGCCAATCAGCCCCAGCATTTT. It translates to CASSPVEGANQPQHF. The chain joins TRBV7-2 to TRBJ1-5; D ambiguous. This CDR3 contains 15 residues. Germline V lookup: CDR1 SGHTA, CDR2 FQGNSA. With 5 bases removed from V and 3 bases from J, the gap between germline ends came to 14 bases.

This chain uses TRBV6-5 with TRBJ1-6; no clear D gene. Germline CDR1 is MNHEY and CDR2 is SVGAGI. CDR3 length: 12 residues. Trimming shortened V by 7 bases and J by 5 bases, and 6 bases separated the two germline ends. Here the CDR3 DNA reads TGTGCCAGCACGCGGGATAATTCACCCCTCCACTTT. Translating gives CASTRDNSPLHF.